This TCR beta chain is drawn from a study of vaccination effects on CD4 cells after COVID-19. TCRdb keeps only in-frame clones here, not all; method: immunoSEQ multiplex PCR. The profile covers 23,000 or so clones, with roughly 81% appearing a single time and about 6% taken by the ten largest. This CDR3 spans 16 amino acids. Trimming pared 5 bases from V and 2 bases from J, leaving 18 bases between. Germline values: CDR1 MDHEN, CDR2 SYDVKM. As concerns this clone: Its antigen is unidentified.

Sequencing was preceded by expansion of antigen-specific CD4+ T cells with viral peptide pools in the ViraFEST assay. Culture proceeded for 10 days, and CD4+ T cells were then isolated. Two doses of BNT162b2 or mRNA-1273 vaccine were administered to participants. The authors exchanged half the medium for IL-2 medium on days 3 and 7. This sample comprised CD4+ T cells from PBMCs cultured with SARS-CoV-2 spike peptides, obtained after COVID-19 vaccination. The source of this sequence is a human donor who received a COVID-19 vaccine. Some clones in this sample may be carry-over from other donors' samples. The chain joins TRBV28 to TRBJ2-5; TRBD2 is a possible D gene (5 bases). CDR3 in amino acids: CASSPPSSRGQETQYF. CDR3 sequence (DNA): TGTGCCAGCAGTCCCCCCTCGAGCCGGGGACAAGAGACCCAGTACTTC.